Described below is a single TCR beta chain sequence and its context. In this sample, this clonotype turned up many times. Its recognized antigen is unknown. It has no much larger one-base neighbor in the sample; base qualities were not kept. This sample is drawn from a study of HIV-infected children after antiretroviral therapy interruption (dated by TCRdb to between 2018 and 2021). Concerning the study at large: Eight children were included: four on planned treatment interruption and four on continuous treatment, all with CD4+ count above 500 and viral load below 50 copies/ml. A median age of roughly 10 years was recorded in the interruption group, and a median age of about 8 years was recorded in the continuous treatment group. Recorded exposure to EBV and CMV was present in most of the participating children. In the interruption arm, samples were obtained at week 0, week 12, end of interruption (week 24 or 48), and about 3 years after study end. Continuous-treatment samples were analyzed from corresponding weeks 0, 48 and 150. TCR repertoires were compared between children on planned treatment interruption and children on continuous antiretroviral treatment, alongside thymic output measurements.

Libraries were constructed by 3' RACE. TCR libraries were constructed from RNA with a 3' RACE protocol that used unique molecular identifiers to correct for PCR amplification bias. Amplicon libraries were pooled in groups of up to 12 and sequenced on an Illumina MiSeq using v2 2x250 paired-end chemistry. In the paper's pipeline: Decombinator was used to process the reads, assigning V and J genes and CDR3 and applying barcode-based correction of errors and PCR bias. Before Gini coefficients were calculated with the R ineq package, the repertoires were subsampled to the same depth. GLIPH, Hamming distance and a shared triplet metric were used to assess CDR3 similarity. TCRdb applied fastp at Q25 and MiXCR to the public reads, then kept only in-frame beta chains. Identical CDR3 proteins give one entry, which carries the most common genes and DNA. For this entry, the V and J calls and clone size follow TCRdb and not the study's own pipeline. The sample records about 86,000 distinct CDR3 sequences, 5.5% to 8.5% of which are singletons. The top ten hold about 1.1% of the sample.

General study outcomes and caveats: Minor non-naive CD45RA+ populations such as EMRA or stem memory cells might have been included among the sorted CD45RA+ naive cells. The naive CD4+ Gini coefficient rose by the end of treatment interruption, suggesting clonal expansion, and returned to baseline by 3 years. The low number of patients is regarded as a limitation, and the data should be interpreted with caution. For naive CD4+ repertoires of PTI patients, CDR3 sharing between time points dropped once interruption began, while many sequences were shared between the end of interruption and 3 years later.

In light of the paper, this sample's treatment or condition label describes: PENTA 11 planned treatment interruption arm or continuous ART arm. The participants, all children from the United Kingdom aged 2 to 15 years, had been on at least three-drug ART for a minimum of 24 weeks. Cryopreserved PBMCs containing at least 5 million viable cells were needed, and several candidate patients were excluded because their viable PBMC yield was low. Using a FACSAria III cell sorter, naive CD4+ CD45RA+ CD45RO- T cells were FACS-sorted out of thawed PBMCs. After sorting, cells were fixed, and RNA was extracted with the RNeasy FFPE kit and then with the RNeasy Micro kit. Per the germline V gene, SGHAT is the CDR1 and FQNNGV is the CDR2. The junction carries 6 bases between V and J, which are trimmed by 0 bases and 0 bases respectively. The CDR3 measures 15 amino acids from cysteine to phenylalanine. This entry keeps only the CDR3 DNA: 45 bases, framed from base 1.

The rearranged chain carries TRBV11-2 and TRBJ2-1; the D segment cannot be called with confidence. The sequence was obtained from a pool of human donors with HIV. The sample in question was CD45RA+ CD4+ T cells from PBMCs, pooled from several time points, obtained from a donor given antiretroviral therapy, either interrupted or continuous. The intended sense of this specimen's cell subset or site label: naive CD4+ CD45RA+ CD45RO- T cells. The CDR3 has the sequence CASSLDGYSYNEQFF. The DNA is as follows: TGTGCCAGCAGCTTAGATGGATACTCCTACAATGAGCAGTTCTTC.